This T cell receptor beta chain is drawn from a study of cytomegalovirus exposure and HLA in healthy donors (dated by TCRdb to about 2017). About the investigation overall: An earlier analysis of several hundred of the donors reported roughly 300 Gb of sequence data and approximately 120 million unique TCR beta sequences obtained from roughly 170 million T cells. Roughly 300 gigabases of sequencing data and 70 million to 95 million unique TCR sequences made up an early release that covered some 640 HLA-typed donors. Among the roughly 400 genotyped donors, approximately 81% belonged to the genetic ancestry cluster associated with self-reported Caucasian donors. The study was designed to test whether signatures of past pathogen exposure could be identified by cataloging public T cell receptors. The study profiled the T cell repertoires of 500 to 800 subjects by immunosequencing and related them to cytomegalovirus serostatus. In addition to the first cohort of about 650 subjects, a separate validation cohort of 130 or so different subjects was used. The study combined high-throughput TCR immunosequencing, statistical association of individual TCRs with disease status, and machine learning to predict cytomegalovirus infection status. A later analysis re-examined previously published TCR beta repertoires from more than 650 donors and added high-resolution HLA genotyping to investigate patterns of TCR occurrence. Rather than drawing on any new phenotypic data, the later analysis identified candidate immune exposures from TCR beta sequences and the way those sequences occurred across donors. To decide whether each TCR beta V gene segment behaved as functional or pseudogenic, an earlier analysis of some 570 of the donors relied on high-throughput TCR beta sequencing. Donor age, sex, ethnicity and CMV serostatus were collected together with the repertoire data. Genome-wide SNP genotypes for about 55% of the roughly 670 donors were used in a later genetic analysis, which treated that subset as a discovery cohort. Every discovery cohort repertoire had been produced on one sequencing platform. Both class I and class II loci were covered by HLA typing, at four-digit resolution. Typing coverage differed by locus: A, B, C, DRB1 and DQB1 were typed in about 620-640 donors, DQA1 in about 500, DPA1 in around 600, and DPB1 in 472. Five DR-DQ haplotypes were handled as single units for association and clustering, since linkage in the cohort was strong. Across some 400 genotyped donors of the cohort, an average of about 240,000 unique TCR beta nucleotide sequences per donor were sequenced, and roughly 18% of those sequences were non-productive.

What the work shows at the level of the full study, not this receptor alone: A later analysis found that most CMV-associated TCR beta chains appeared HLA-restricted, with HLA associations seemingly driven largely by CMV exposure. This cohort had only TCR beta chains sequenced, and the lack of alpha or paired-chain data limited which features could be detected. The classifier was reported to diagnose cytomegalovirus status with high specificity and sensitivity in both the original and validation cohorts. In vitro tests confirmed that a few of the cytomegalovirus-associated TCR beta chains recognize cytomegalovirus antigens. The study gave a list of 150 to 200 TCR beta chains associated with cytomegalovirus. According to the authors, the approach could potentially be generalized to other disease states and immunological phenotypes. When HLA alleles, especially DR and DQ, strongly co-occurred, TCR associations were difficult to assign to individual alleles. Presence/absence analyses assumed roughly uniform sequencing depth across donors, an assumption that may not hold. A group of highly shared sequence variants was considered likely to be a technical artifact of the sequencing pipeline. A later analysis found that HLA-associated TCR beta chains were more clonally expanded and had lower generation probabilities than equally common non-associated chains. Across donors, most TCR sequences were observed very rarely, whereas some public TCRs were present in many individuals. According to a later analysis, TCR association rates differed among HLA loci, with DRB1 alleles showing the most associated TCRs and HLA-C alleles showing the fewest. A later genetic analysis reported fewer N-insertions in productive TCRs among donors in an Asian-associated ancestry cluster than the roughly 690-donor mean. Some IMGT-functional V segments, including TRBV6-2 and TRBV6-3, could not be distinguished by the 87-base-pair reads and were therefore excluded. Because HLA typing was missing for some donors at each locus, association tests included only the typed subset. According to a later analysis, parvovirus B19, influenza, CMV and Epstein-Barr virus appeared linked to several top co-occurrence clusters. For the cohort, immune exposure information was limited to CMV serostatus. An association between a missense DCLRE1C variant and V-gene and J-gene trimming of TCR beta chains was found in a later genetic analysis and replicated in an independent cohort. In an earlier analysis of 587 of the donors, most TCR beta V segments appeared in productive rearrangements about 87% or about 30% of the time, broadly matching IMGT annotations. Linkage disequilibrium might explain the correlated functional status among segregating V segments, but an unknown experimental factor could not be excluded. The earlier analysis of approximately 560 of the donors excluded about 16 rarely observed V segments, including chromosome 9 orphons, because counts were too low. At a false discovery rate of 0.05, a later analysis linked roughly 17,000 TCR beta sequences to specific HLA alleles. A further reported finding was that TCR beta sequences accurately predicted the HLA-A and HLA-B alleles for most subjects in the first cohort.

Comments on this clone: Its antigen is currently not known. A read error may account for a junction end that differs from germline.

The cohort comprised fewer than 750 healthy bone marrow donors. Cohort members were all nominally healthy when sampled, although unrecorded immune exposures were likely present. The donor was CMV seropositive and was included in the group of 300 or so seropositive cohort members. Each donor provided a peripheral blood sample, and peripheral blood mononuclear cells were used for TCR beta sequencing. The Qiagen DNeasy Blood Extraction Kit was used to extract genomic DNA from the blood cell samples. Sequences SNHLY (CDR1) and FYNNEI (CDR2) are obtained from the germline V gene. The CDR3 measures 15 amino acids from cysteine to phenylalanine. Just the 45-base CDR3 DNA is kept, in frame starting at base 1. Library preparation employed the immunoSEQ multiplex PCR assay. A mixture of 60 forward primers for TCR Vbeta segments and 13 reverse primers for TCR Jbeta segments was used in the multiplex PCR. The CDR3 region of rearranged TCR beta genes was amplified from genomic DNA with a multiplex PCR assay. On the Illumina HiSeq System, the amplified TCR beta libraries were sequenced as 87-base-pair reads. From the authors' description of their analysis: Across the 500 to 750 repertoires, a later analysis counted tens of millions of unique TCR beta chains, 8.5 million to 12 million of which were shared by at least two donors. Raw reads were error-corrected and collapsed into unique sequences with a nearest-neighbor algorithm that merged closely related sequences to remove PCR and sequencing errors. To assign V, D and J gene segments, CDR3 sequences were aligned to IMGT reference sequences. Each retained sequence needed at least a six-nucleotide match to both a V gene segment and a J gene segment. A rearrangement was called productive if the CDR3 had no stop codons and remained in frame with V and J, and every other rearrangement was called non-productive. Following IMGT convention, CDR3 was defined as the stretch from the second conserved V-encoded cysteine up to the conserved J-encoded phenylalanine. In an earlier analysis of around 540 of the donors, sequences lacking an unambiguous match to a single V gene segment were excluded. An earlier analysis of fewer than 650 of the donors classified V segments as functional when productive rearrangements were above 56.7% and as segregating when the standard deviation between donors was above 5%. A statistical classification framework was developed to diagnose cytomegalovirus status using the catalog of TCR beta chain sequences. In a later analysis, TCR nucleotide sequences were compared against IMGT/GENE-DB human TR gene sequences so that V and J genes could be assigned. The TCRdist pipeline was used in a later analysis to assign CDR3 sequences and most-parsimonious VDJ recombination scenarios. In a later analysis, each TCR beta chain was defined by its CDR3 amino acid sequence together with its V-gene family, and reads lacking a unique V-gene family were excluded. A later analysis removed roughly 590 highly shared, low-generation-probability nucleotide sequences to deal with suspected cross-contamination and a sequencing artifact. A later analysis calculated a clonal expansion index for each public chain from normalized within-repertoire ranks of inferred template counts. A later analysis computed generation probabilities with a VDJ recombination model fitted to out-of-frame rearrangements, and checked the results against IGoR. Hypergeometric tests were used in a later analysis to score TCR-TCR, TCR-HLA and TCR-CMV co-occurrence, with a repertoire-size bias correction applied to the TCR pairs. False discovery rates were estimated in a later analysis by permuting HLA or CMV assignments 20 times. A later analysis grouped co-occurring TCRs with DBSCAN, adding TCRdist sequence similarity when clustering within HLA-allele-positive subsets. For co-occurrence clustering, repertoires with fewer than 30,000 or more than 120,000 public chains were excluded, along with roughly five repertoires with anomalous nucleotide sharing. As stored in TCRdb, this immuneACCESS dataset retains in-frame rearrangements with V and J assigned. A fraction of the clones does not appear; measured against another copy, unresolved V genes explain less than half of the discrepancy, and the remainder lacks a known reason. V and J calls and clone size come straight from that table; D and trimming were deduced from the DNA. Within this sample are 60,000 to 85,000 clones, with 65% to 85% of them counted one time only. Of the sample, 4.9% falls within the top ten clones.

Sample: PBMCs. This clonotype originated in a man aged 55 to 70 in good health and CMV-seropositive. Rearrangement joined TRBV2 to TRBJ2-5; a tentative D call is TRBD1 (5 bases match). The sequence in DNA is TGTGCCAGCAGTGAAGGCAGGGCCACAACCTACGAGCAGCACTTC. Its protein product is CASSEGRATTYEQHF.